The rows below give T cell receptor beta chains drawn from one sample of a study of blood T cell repertoires in COVID-19. Profiling relied on immunoSEQ multiplex PCR, and the TCRdb table lists in-frame clones only, not all of them. The table has 400,000 to 500,000 clones, approximately 91% seen once. The source material was PBMCs or T cells enriched from blood (not recorded which). The origin of the receptors is a woman younger than 30 who had been exposed to COVID-19. The CDR3 runs from the conserved cysteine through the conserved F or W. D genes are given only for firm matches. Clone size is given for some rows only: seen once, a few or many times, or a class if the clone is expanded.

d_call,clone_size,j_call,v_call,cdr3_aa,cdr3_nt
-,-,TRBJ1-5,TRBV9,CASSVSGGDNQPQHF,TGTGCCAGCAGCGTATCGGGGGGTGACAATCAGCCCCAGCATTTT
TRBD2,few,TRBJ2-3,TRBV7-6,CASALAGGGTDTQYF,TGTGCCAGCGCCCTAGCGGGGGGGGGCACAGATACGCAGTATTTT
TRBD2,few,TRBJ2-2,TRBV28,CASIYGDYDTGELFF,TGTGCCAGCATATACGGGGACTATGATACCGGGGAGCTGTTTTTT
-,-,TRBJ1-2,TRBV9,CASSVRRDTNYGYTF,TGTGCCAGCAGCGTGAGAAGGGACACGAACTATGGCTACACCTTC
TRBD1,-,TRBJ2-6,TRBV2,CASSGTGYGANVLTF,TGTGCCAGCTCCGGGACAGGGTACGGGGCCAACGTCCTGACTTTC
TRBD1,-,TRBJ2-5,TRBV4-3,CASSQEDRAGETQYF,TGCGCCAGCAGCCAAGAGGACAGGGCCGGGGAGACCCAGTACTTC
-,-,TRBJ1-2,TRBV6-5,CASHRGSANYGYTF,TGTGCCAGCCATCGAGGCTCCGCGAACTATGGCTACACCTTC
TRBD1,-,TRBJ1-3,TRBV2,CASSLNRDRGNTIYF,TGTGCCAGCAGTCTTAACCGGGACAGGGGAAACACCATATATTTT
-,-,TRBJ2-1,TRBV6-1,CASSEVLQVYNEQFF,TGTGCCAGCAGTGAAGTCCTTCAGGTATACAATGAGCAGTTCTTC
-,-,TRBJ1-4,TRBV2,CASSEGRNNEKLFF,TGTGCCAGCAGTGAGGGCAGGAATAATGAAAAACTGTTTTTT
TRBD1,-,TRBJ1-6,TRBV6-5,CASRDRGQSPLHF,TGTGCCAGCAGGGACAGGGGGCAATCACCCCTCCACTTT
-,-,TRBJ1-1,TRBV2,CASTLEKISPEAFF,TGTGCCAGCACCCTAGAAAAGATTTCCCCCGAAGCTTTCTTT
TRBD1,-,TRBJ1-4,TRBV7-8,CASSFPDRAEKLFF,TGTGCCAGCAGCTTCCCGGACAGGGCGGAAAAACTGTTTTTT
-,-,TRBJ2-2,TRBV18,CASSPLERNTGELFF,TGTGCCAGCTCACCATTGGAGCGGAACACCGGGGAGCTGTTTTTT
TRBD1,-,TRBJ1-5,TRBV7-9,CASSFGQGGNQPQHF,TGTGCCAGCAGCTTCGGACAGGGAGGCAATCAGCCCCAGCATTTT
-,few,TRBJ1-3,TRBV7-2,CASSPGLLGNTIYF,TGTGCCAGCAGCCCAGGATTGTTGGGAAACACCATATATTTT
TRBD2,-,TRBJ2-5,TRBV2,CASSGLAGGPQYF,TGTGCCAGCAGTGGTCTAGCGGGGGGGCCCCAGTACTTC
TRBD1,-,TRBJ2-7,TRBV12-3/TRBV12-4,CASRLGTGGEQYF,TGTGCCAGCAGACTCGGGACAGGGGGTGAGCAGTACTTC
TRBD1,-,TRBJ2-7,TRBV28,CASRSGTGRSSYEQYF,TGTGCCAGCAGGTCCGGGACAGGTAGGAGCTCCTACGAGCAGTACTTC
TRBD1,few,TRBJ1-2,TRBV28,CASNGQGDSGYTF,TGTGCCAGCAACGGACAGGGGGACAGTGGCTACACCTTC
TRBD1,once,TRBJ2-7,TRBV4-1,CASSRRDRDYEQYF,TGCGCCAGCAGCCGAAGGGACAGAGACTACGAGCAGTACTTC
TRBD2,few,TRBJ2-7,TRBV11-3,CASSVSGGPIYEQYF,TGTGCCAGCAGCGTTAGCGGGGGGCCCATCTACGAGCAGTACTTC
TRBD1,-,TRBJ2-1,TRBV5-1,CASSGGQGSSYNEQFF,TGCGCCAGCAGCGGGGGACAGGGAAGCTCCTACAATGAGCAGTTCTTC
-,-,TRBJ1-4,TRBV2,CASKSGGGTNEKLFF,TGTGCCAGCAAAAGTGGCGGGGGTACTAATGAAAAACTGTTTTTT
TRBD2,-,TRBJ2-1,TRBV6-1,CASSEAGGPFNEQFF,TGTGCCAGCAGTGAAGCGGGAGGGCCTTTTAATGAGCAGTTCTTC
-,-,TRBJ1-2,TRBV19,CASSFQALNYGYTF,TGTGCCAGTAGTTTCCAGGCCCTAAACTATGGCTACACCTTC
-,-,TRBJ1-1,TRBV18,CASSPRRAGLNTEAFF,TGTGCCAGCTCACCACGTCGTGCAGGGTTGAACACTGAAGCTTTCTTT
-,-,TRBJ1-2,TRBV28,CASANLQGLNYGYTF,TGTGCCAGCGCCAACCTCCAGGGGCTGAACTATGGCTACACCTTC
TRBD1,-,TRBJ2-3,TRBV7-3,CASSFGTVSTDTQYF,TGTGCCAGCAGCTTCGGGACAGTGAGCACAGATACGCAGTATTTT
TRBD2,-,TRBJ2-2,TRBV19,CASSIPGRENTGELFF,TGTGCCAGTAGTATACCGGGGAGGGAAAACACCGGGGAGCTGTTTTTT
TRBD1,once,TRBJ1-4,TRBV5-1,CASSLAAGTAGEKLFF,TGCGCCAGCAGCTTGGCCGCCGGGACAGCGGGTGAAAAACTGTTTTTT
TRBD1,-,TRBJ1-2,TRBV6-5,CASSPFGDRVGYTF,TGTGCCAGCAGTCCTTTCGGGGACAGGGTTGGCTACACCTTC
-,-,TRBJ2-6,TRBV15,CATSRDSAGANVLTF,TGTGCCACCAGCAGGGACAGTGCTGGGGCCAACGTCCTGACTTTC
-,-,TRBJ1-5,TRBV5-1,CASSLVGESNQPQHF,TGCGCCAGCAGCTTGGTAGGGGAAAGCAATCAGCCCCAGCATTTT
TRBD2,-,TRBJ2-1,TRBV18,CASSPSTSGRSNEQFF,TGTGCCAGCTCACCATCGACTAGCGGGAGATCCAATGAGCAGTTCTTC
TRBD1,once,TRBJ2-3,TRBV7-9,CASSLGQTYHTQYF,TGTGCCAGCAGCCTGGGACAGACGTACCATACGCAGTATTTT
-,few,TRBJ2-4,TRBV5-1,CASSLAGQGGLNIQYF,TGCGCCAGCAGCTTGGCCGGACAGGGAGGGCTAAACATTCAGTACTTC
TRBD2,-,TRBJ2-1,TRBV4-1,CASSQDEGRGGGEQFF,TGCGCCAGCAGCCAAGATGAAGGGCGGGGGGGTGGTGAGCAGTTCTTC
-,-,TRBJ2-7,TRBV9,CASSVGGDTYEQYF,TGTGCCAGCAGCGTTGGAGGAGACACCTACGAGCAGTACTTC
TRBD2,-,TRBJ2-1,TRBV24-1,CATSDRGAGASPFYNEQFF,TGTGCCACCAGTGATCGAGGAGCGGGGGCCTCCCCCTTCTACAATGAGCAGTTCTTC
-,-,TRBJ2-6,TRBV15,CATSRDSAGANVLTF,TGTGCCACCAGCAGGGACAGCGCTGGGGCCAACGTCCTGACTTTC
-,-,TRBJ2-3,TRBV2,CASSEAYDYTDTQYF,TGTGCCAGCAGTGAAGCGTACGACTACACAGATACGCAGTATTTT
TRBD1,-,TRBJ2-7,TRBV4-2,CASSQVSGTGDYEQYF,TGTGCCAGCAGCCAAGTTTCCGGGACAGGGGACTACGAGCAGTACTTC
TRBD1,once,TRBJ1-1,TRBV10-3,CAISEPPGQLNTEAFF,TGTGCCATCAGTGAGCCGCCGGGACAGCTGAACACTGAAGCTTTCTTT
TRBD1,-,TRBJ2-7,TRBV4-1,CASSTAGDRGLGEQYF,TGCGCCAGCTCCACCGCCGGGGACAGGGGGCTAGGCGAGCAGTACTTC
-,-,TRBJ2-7,TRBV19,CATKSSDSYYEQYF,TGTGCCACAAAGTCATCAGACAGCTACTACGAGCAGTACTTC
-,-,TRBJ2-2,TRBV5-1,CASSLEQGGGELFF,TGCGCCAGCAGCTTGGAACAGGGTGGCGGGGAGCTGTTTTTT
TRBD1,-,TRBJ1-1,TRBV5-1,CASRTGVNTEAFF,TGCGCCAGCCGGACAGGAGTGAACACTGAAGCTTTCTTT
TRBD1,-,TRBJ1-5,TRBV28,CASSPSDRNNQPQHF,TGTGCCAGCAGTCCATCGGACAGGAATAATCAGCCCCAGCATTTT
-,-,TRBJ1-2,TRBV5-5,CASSGRAGGSYGYTF,TGTGCCAGCAGCGGACGCGCGGGGGGTAGCTATGGCTACACCTTC
TRBD1,-,TRBJ1-6,TRBV5-1,CASSFRTGLNNSPLHF,TGCGCCAGCAGCTTTCGGACAGGTCTAAATAATTCACCCCTCCACTTT
TRBD2,-,TRBJ2-5,TRBV28,CASRLLAIQETQYF,TGTGCCAGCAGGCTACTAGCGATTCAAGAGACCCAGTACTTC
-,-,TRBJ1-3,TRBV3-1/TRBV3-2,CASSQEGVGNTIYF,TGTGCCAGCAGCCAAGAGGGAGTTGGAAACACCATATATTTT
TRBD2,-,TRBJ2-1,TRBV7-2,CASSLARPSGSNEQFF,TGTGCCAGCAGCTTAGCGAGGCCTAGCGGGAGTAATGAGCAGTTCTTC
-,-,TRBJ1-6,TRBV7-8,CATGYNSPLHF,TGTGCCACAGGCTATAATTCACCCCTCCACTTT
-,-,TRBJ2-7,TRBV27,CASSPSLMGSGYEQYF,TGTGCCAGCAGTCCCTCCCTTATGGGTAGCGGATACGAGCAGTACTTC
TRBD2,-,TRBJ2-7,TRBV7-2,CASSLAPSGRAYEQYF,TGTGCCAGCAGCTTAGCGCCGTCAGGGAGGGCCTACGAGCAGTACTTC
-,few,TRBJ1-5,TRBV4-1,CASSQGQVLSSNQPQHF,TGCGCCAGCAGCCAAGGACAGGTTCTGTCTAGCAATCAGCCCCAGCATTTT
-,-,TRBJ1-1,TRBV28,CASSFRGKNTEAFF,TGTGCCAGCAGTTTCAGGGGAAAAAACACTGAAGCTTTCTTT